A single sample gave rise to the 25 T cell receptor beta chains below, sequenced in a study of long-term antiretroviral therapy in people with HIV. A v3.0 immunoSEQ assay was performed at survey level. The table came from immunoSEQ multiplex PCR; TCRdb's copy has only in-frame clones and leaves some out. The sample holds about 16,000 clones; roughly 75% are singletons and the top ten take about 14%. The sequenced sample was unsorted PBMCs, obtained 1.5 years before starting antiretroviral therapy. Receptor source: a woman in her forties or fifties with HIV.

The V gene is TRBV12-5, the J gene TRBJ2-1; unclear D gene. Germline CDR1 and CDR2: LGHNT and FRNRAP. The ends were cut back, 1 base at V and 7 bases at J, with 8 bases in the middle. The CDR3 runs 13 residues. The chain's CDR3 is CASGLGRTNEQFF. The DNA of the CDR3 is TGTGCTAGTGGTTTGGGGAGAACGAATGAGCAGTTCTTC.

The CDR3 bases are TGCGCCAGCAGCCCTGCAGGGGACACCGGGGAGCTGTTTTTT. This encodes CASSPAGDTGELFF. The chain has TRBV5-1 and TRBJ2-2, with D tentatively TRBD1 (6 bases). Trimming shortened V by 4 bases and J by 3 bases, and 10 bases separated the two germline ends. CDR3 length: 14 residues. From germline, CDR1 is SGHRS and CDR2 YFSETQ.

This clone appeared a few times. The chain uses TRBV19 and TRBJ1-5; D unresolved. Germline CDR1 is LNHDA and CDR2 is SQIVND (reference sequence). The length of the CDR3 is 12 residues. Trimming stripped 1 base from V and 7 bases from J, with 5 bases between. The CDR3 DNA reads TGTGCCAGTAGTATAGTGAGCCAGCCCCAGCATTTT. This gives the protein CASSIVSQPQHF. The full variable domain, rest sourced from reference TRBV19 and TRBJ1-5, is DGGITQSPKYLFRKEGQNVTLSCEQNLNHDAMYWYRQDPGQGLRLIYYSQIVNDFQKGDIAEGYSVSREKKESFPLTVTSAQKNPTAFYLCASSIVSQPQHFGDGTRLSIL.

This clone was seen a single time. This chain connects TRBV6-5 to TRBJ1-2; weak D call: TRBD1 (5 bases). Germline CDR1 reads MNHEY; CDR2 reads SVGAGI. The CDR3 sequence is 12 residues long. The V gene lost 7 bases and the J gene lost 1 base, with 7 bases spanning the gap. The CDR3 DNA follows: TGTGCCAGCAAAGGGGATAACTATGGCTACACCTTC. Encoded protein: CASKGDNYGYTF.

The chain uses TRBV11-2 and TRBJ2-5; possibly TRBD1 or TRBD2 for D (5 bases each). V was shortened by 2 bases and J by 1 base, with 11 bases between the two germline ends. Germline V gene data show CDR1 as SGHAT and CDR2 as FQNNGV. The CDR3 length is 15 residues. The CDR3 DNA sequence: TGTGCCAGCAGCTTACCGGGACCTCCCCAAGAGACCCAGTACTTC. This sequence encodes CASSLPGPPQETQYF.

The DNA for the CDR3 is TGTGCCAGCAGCTTAAAAGGGGGAGGGGCTGAAGCTTTCTTT. Amino acids: CASSLKGGGAEAFF. This chain connects TRBV7-9 to TRBJ1-1; D is perhaps TRBD1 (6 bases). The CDR3 has 14 amino acids. The germline V gene has CDR1 SEHNR and CDR2 FQNEAQ (reference sequence). The germline V and J ends were trimmed by 2 bases and 6 bases, with 13 bases remaining between them.

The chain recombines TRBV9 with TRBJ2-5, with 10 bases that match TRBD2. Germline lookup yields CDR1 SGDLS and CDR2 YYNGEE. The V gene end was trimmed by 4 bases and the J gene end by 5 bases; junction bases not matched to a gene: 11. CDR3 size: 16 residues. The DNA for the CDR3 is TGTGCCAGCAGCTCCGGAGCGGGGGGGCTGTGGGAGACCCAGTACTTC. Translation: CASSSGAGGLWETQYF.

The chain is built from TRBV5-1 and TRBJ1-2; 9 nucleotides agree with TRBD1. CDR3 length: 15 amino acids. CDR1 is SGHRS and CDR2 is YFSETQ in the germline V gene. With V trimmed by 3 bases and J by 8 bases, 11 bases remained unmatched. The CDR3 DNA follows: TGCGCCAGCAGCTCGGAGACAGGGGGGTTGAGGGGCTACACCTTC. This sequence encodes CASSSETGGLRGYTF.

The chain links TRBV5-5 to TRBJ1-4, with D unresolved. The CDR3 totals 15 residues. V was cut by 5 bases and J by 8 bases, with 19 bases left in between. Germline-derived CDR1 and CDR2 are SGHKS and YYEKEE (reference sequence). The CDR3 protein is CASRVGNPLGEKLFF. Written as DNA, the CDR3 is TGTGCCAGCAGGGTGGGGAACCCCCTAGGGGAAAAACTGTTTTTT.

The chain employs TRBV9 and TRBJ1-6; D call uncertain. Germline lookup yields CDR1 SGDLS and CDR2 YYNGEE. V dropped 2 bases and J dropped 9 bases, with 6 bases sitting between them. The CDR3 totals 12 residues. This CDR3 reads CASSVDTSPLHF. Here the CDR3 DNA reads TGTGCCAGCAGCGTCGACACTTCACCCCTCCACTTT.

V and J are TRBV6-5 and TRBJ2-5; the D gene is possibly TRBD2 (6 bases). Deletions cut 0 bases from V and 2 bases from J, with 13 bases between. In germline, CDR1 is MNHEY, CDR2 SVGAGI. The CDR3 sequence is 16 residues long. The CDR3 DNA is TGTGCCAGCAGTTACTCGATAGCGGCAGGGCAAGAGACCCAGTACTTC. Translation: CASSYSIAAGQETQYF.

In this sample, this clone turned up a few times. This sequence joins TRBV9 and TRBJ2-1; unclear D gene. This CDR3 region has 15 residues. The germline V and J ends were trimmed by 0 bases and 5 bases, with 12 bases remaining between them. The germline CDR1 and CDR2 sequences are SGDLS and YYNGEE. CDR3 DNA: TGTGCCAGCAGCGTAGGTGCCCTTTCAAACAATGAGCAGTTCTTC. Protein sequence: CASSVGALSNNEQFF.

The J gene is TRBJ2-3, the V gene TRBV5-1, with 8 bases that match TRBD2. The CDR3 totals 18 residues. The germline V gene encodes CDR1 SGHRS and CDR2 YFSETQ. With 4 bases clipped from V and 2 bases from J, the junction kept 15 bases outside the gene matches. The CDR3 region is CASSRNPIAGITTDTQYF. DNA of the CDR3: TGCGCCAGCAGCCGCAACCCGATAGCGGGGATAACCACAGATACGCAGTATTTT.

Written as DNA, the CDR3 is TGTGCCAGCAGCTTAGGGAGTGAGCAGTTCTTC. Translating it yields CASSLGSEQFF. The V and J genes are TRBV7-9 and TRBJ2-1; D uncertain. Trimming took 1 base from V and 9 from J, leaving 4 bases between them. The CDR3 runs to 11 residues. In germline, CDR1 is SEHNR, CDR2 FQNEAQ (reference sequence).

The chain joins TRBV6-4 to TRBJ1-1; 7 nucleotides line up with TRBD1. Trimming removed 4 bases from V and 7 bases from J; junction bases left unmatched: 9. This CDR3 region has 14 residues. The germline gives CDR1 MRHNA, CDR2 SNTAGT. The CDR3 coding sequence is TGTGCCAGCAGTGTCGACAGGGAAGTAGGTGAAGCTTTCTTT. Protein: CASSVDREVGEAFF.

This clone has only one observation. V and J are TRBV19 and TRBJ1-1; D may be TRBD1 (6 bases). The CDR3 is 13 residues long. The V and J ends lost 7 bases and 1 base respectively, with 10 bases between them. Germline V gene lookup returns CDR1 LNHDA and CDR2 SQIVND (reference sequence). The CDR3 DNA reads TGTGCCAGTACGGGACAACGGAACACTGAAGCTTTCTTT. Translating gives CASTGQRNTEAFF. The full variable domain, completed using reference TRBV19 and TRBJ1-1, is DGGITQSPKYLFRKEGQNVTLSCEQNLNHDAMYWYRQDPGQGLRLIYYSQIVNDFQKGDIAEGYSVSREKKESFPLTVTSAQKNPTAFYLCASTGQRNTEAFFGQGTRLTVV.

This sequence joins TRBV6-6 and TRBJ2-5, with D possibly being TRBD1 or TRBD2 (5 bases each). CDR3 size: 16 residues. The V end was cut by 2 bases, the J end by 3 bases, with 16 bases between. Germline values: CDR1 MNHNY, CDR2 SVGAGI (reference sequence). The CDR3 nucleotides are TGTGCCAGCAGTTACGGGGCAGGGAGAAGGGAAGAGACCCAGTACTTC. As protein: CASSYGAGRREETQYF.

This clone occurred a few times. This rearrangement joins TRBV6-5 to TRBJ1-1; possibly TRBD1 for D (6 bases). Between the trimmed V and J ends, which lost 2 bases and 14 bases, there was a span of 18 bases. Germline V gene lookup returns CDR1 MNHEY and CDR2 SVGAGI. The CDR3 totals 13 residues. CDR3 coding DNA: TGTGCCAGCAGTTACAGTCGATTGTCAGGGGCCTTCTTT. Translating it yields CASSYSRLSGAFF.

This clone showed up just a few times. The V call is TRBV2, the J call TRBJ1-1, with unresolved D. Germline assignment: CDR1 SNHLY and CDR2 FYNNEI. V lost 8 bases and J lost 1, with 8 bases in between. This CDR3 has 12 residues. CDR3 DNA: TGTGCCAGCCTCGACGGGAACACTGAAGCTTTCTTT. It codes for CASLDGNTEAFF.

CDR3 coding DNA: TGCGCCAGCAGCCACGGTTTTTCGGAGACCCAGTACTTC. This translates into CASSHGFSETQYF. This chain joins TRBV5-1 and TRBJ2-5, with no clear D. Germline V gene sequence: CDR1 SGHRS, CDR2 YFSETQ. The ends were cut back, 4 bases at V and 5 bases at J, with 12 bases in the middle. This CDR3 contains 13 residues.

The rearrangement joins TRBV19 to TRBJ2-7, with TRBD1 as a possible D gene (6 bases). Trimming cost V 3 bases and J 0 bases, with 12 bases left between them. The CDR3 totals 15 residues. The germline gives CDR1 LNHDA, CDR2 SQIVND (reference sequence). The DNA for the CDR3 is TGTGCCAGTAGTATTTCCAGGGGTCCCTCCTACGAGCAGTACTTC. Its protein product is CASSISRGPSYEQYF.

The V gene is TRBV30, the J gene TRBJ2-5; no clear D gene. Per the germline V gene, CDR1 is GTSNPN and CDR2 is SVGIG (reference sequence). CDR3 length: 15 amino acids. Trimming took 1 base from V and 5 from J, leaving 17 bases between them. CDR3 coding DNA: TGTGCCTGGAGTGATGGCGTAGGGTTCGGTGAGACCCAGTACTTC. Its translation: CAWSDGVGFGETQYF.

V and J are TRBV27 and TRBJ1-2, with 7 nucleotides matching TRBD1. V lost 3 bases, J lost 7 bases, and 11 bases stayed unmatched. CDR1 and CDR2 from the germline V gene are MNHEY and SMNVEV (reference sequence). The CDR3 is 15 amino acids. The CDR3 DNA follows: TGTGCCAGCAGTTTTCAGAGGGGGCGCGAATCTGGCTACACCTTC. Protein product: CASSFQRGRESGYTF.

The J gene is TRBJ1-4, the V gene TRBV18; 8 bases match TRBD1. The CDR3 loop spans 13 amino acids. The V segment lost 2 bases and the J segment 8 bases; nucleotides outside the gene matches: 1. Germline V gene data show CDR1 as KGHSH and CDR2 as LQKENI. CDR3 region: CASSPAGGEKLFF. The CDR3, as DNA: TGTGCCAGCTCACCAGCAGGGGGCGAAAAACTGTTTTTT.

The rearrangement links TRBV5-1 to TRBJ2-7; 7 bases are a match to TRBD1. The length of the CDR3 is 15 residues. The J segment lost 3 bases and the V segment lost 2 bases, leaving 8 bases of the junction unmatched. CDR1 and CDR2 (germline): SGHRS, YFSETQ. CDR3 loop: CASSLSTGSIYEQYV. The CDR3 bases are TGCGCCAGCAGCTTATCGACAGGGTCTATCTACGAGCAGTACGTC.